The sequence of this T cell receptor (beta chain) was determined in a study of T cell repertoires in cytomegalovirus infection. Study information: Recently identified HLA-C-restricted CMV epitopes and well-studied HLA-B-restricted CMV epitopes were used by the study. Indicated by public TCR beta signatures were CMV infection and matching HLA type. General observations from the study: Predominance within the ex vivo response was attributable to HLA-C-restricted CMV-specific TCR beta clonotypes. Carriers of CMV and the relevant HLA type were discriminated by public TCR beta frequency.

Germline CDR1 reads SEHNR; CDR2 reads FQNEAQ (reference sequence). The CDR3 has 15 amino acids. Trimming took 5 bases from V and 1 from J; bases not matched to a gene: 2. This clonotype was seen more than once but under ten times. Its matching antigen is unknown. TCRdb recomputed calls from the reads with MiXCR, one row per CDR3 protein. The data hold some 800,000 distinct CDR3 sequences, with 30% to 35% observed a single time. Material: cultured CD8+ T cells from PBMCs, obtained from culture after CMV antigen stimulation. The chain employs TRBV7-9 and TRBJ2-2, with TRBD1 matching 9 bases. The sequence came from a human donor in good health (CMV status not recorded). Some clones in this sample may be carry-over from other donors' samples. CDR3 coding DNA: TGTGCCAGCAGCCGACAGGGGGAGAACACCGGGGAGCTGTTTTTT. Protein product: CASSRQGENTGELFF.